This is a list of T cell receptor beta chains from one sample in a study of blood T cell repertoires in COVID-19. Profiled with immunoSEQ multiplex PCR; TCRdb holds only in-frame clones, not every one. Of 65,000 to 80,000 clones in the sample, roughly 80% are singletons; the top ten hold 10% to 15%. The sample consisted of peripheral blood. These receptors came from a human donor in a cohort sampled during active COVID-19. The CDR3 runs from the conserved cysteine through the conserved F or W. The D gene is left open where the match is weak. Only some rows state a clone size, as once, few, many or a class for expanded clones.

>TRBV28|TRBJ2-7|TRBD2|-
TGTGCCAGCAGTCGACCTAGTAGCGGGAGTTACGAGCAGTACTTC
CASSRPSSGSYEQYF
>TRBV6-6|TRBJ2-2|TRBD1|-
TGTGCCAGCCAGACAGGGGGCGGGACCGGGGAGCTGTTTTTT
CASQTGGGTGELFF
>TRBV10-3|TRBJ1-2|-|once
TGTGCCATCAGTGAGTCGGGCATTCATGGCTACACCTTC
CAISESGIHGYTF
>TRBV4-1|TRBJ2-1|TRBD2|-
TGCGCCAGCAGCCAAGGAAGAGGACTAGCGGACGACTACAATGAGCAGTTCTTC
CASSQGRGLADDYNEQFF
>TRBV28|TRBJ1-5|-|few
TGTGCCAGCAGGCCCGGGAGTAAAAATCAGCCCCAGCATTTT
CASRPGSKNQPQHF
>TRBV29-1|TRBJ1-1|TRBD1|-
TGCAGCGCGCGACAGGGAATTCGGAGCACTGAAGCTTTCTTT
CSARQGIRSTEAFF
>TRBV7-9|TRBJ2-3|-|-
TGTGCCAGCAGCGATTCACAGCTCCGCACAGATACGCAGTATTTT
CASSDSQLRTDTQYF
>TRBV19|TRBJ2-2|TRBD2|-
TGTGCCAGTAGTTCCGGACTAGCGGGGGGGCCTACCACCGGGGAGCTGTTTTTT
CASSSGLAGGPTTGELFF
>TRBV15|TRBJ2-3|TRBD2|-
TGTGCCACCAGCCGAACTGCCGCTAGCGGGAGGGCCGGAGATACGCAGTATTTT
CATSRTAASGRAGDTQYF
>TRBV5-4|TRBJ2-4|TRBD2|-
TGTGCCAGCAGCTTTTGGGTCGGGGGGGGAGAAAACATTCAGTACTTC
CASSFWVGGGENIQYF
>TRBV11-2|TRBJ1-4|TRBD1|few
TGTGCCACCGCCATTCCGGGACAGGGTAAAAAACTGTTTTTT
CATAIPGQGKKLFF
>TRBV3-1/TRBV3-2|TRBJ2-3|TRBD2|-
TGTGCCAGCACCCCCGGGTCTCAGCGGGGGACTTTCACAGATACGCAGTATTTT
CASTPGSQRGTFTDTQYF
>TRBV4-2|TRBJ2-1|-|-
TGTGCCAGCAGCCAAGAGGTTAGTTGGTATGAGCAGTTCTTC
CASSQEVSWYEQFF
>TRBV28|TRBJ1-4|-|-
TGTGCCAGCAGTTTACGGGGGTCGGGTAATGAAAAACTGTTTTTT
CASSLRGSGNEKLFF
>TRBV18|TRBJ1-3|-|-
TGTGCCAGCTCACCACCCGGAACAGGCTCTGGAAACACCATATATTTT
CASSPPGTGSGNTIYF
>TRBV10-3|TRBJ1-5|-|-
TGTGCCATCAGTGACCAGACAGTGAGTAGCAATCAGCCCCAGCATTTT
CAISDQTVSSNQPQHF
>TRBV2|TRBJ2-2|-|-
TGTGCCAGCAGTGGTACGGGAGACGGGGAGCTGTTTTTT
CASSGTGDGELFF
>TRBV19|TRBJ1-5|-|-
TGTGCCAGTAGTATATTGGGAGATAGCAATCAGCCCCAGCATTTT
CASSILGDSNQPQHF
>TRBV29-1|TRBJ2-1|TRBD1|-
TGCAGCGACGGACAGGGGGCGGATGAGCAGTTCTTC
CSDGQGADEQFF
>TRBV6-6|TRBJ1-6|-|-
TGTGCCAGCAGTTACGCCGACAGGAGTGCTTCACCCCTCCACTTT
CASSYADRSASPLHF
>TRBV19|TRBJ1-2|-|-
TGTGCCAGCCTCAGGGGTATTACTTATGGCTACACCTTC
CASLRGITYGYTF
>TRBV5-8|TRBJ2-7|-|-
TGTGCCAGCAGCGGGCGCCGTTCCTACGAGCAGTACTTC
CASSGRRSYEQYF
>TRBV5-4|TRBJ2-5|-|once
TGTGCCAGCAGCGCCCGAGCCCAAGAGACCCAGTACTTC
CASSARAQETQYF
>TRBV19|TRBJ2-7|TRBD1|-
TGTGCCAGTAGTATAGTTAGTGGACAGGGAGCCTACGAGCAGTACTTC
CASSIVSGQGAYEQYF
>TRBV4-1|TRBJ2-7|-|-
TGCGCCAGCAGCCAAGATTTCGCGGGTGCCTCCTACGAGCAGTACTTC
CASSQDFAGASYEQYF
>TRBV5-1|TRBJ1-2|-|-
TGCGCCAGCAGCTTGGCGACAGAGAACTATGGCTACACCTTC
CASSLATENYGYTF
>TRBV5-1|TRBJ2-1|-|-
TGCGCCAGCAGCGCAGGAGGGCTCTTACCCAATGAGCAGTTCTTC
CASSAGGLLPNEQFF
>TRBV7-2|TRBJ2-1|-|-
TGTGCCAGCAGCTTAGCGGGCGTATCCTACAATGAGCAGTTCTTC
CASSLAGVSYNEQFF
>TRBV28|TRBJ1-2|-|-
TGTGCCAGCAGTTTATTACTAATGGGCTACACCTTC
CASSLLLMGYTF
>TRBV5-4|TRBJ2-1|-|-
TGTGCCAGCAGCTTGGGGGGAGCGGCCTCCTACAATGAGCAGTTCTTC
CASSLGGAASYNEQFF
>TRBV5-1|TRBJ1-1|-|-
TGCGCCAGCAGCTTAGCCCTTCAACCGACAGAAGAAGCTTTCTTT
CASSLALQPTEEAFF
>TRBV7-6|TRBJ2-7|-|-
TGTGCCAGCAGCCCCCAGGGGTCGCCCGAGCAGTACTTC
CASSPQGSPEQYF
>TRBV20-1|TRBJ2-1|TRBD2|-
TGCAGTGCTAGTCCCCTAGCGGGGGGGCCCCATGAGCAGTTCTTC
CSASPLAGGPHEQFF
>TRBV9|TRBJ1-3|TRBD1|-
TGTGCCAGCAGCTCCGGGGTCGGGACAGTCCGAAACACCATATATTTT
CASSSGVGTVRNTIYF
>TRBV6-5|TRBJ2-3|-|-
TGTGCCAGCAGTCCGGTGGGCGTCACAGATACGCAGTATTTT
CASSPVGVTDTQYF
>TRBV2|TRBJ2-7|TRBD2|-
TGTGCCAGCGGGAGGGACTACGAGCAGTACTTC
CASGRDYEQYF
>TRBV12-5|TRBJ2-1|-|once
TGTGCTAGTGGTATGGAGACTGGCTCCTACAATGAGCAGTTCTTC
CASGMETGSYNEQFF
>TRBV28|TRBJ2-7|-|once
TGTGCCAGCAGCCCGTGGGCGCGCGGGGGCCTCCACGAGCAGTACTTC
CASSPWARGGLHEQYF
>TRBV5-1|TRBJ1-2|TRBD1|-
TGCGCCAGCAGCTCCCCGACAGGGGACTATGGCTACACCTTC
CASSSPTGDYGYTF
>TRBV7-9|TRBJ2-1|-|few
TGTGCCAGCAGCTTAGGGTGGGGGGTCAATGAGCAGTTCTTC
CASSLGWGVNEQFF
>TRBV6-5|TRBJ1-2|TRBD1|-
TGTGCCAGCAGCCGGGCGGGACAGGGGCATGGCTACACCTTC
CASSRAGQGHGYTF